This entry describes one TCR beta chain. The CDR3 is 12 residues long. V was clipped by 8 bases and J by 5 bases, with 10 bases between them. The germline V gene encodes CDR1 LNHDA and CDR2 SQIVND (reference sequence). The repertoire was sequenced with immunoSEQ multiplex PCR; TCRdb's copy has only in-frame clones and lacks some. The sample holds about 260,000 clones, about 80% seen once. This specimen belongs to a study of blood T cell repertoires in COVID-19. Membership in each cohort depended on participant-reported clinical history. This receptor was identified in a man aged 30-40 years with acute COVID-19. V gene TRBV19 combines with J gene TRBJ1-5; D is possibly TRBD1 (6 bases). The sample was PBMCs or T cells enriched from blood (not recorded which). The CDR3 DNA reads TGTGCCAGTCGGACAGAAGATCAGCCCCAGCATTTT. Its protein is CASRTEDQPQHF.